This entry lists 30 T cell receptor beta chains sequenced from one sample in a study of CD8+ T cells in alopecia areata. The authors extracted RNA and reverse transcribed it into cDNA as the sequencing template. Assay used: immunoSEQ multiplex PCR; TCRdb lists only in-frame clones, some missing. The data contain about 150,000 clones, 55% to 65% of them singletons. The sequenced material came from CD4+ T cells sorted from blood. These receptors were taken from a human donor in good health.

This chain joins TRBV7-9 and TRBJ2-5, with 10 bases that match TRBD1. Germline trimming cut 2 bases from V and 9 bases from J; bases unmatched to any gene: 9. The CDR3 is 15 amino acids. CDR1 and CDR2 (germline): SEHNR, FQNEAQ (reference sequence). The chain's CDR3 is CASSLYDRGQIAQYF. DNA for the CDR3: TGTGCCAGCAGCTTATACGACAGGGGGCAGATCGCCCAGTACTTC.

This chain connects TRBV4-1 to TRBJ2-3; 11 bases agree with TRBD2. The CDR3 loop spans 18 amino acids. Per germline, CDR1 MGHRA and CDR2 YSYEKL. The V gene end was trimmed by 6 bases and the J gene end by 3 bases; junction bases not matched to a gene: 14. In DNA form, the CDR3 reads TGCGCCAGCAGACTTATAGCGGGAGGGCCCCAATCAACAGATACGCAGTATTTT. Translation gives CASRLIAGGPQSTDTQYF.

This chain links TRBV30 with TRBJ1-1; no clear D gene. Trimming stripped 4 bases from V and 4 bases from J, with 13 bases between. From germline, CDR1 is GTSNPN and CDR2 SVGIG (reference sequence). The CDR3 runs to 13 residues. CDR3 DNA sequence: TGTGCCTGGACTCCTCAAGTGGGCACTGAAGCTTTCTTT. Protein product: CAWTPQVGTEAFF.

The V gene is TRBV6-5, the J gene TRBJ2-2, with D tentatively TRBD1 (5 bases). Germline V CDR1 and CDR2: MNHEY, SVGAGI. This CDR3 has 15 amino acids. V lost 1 base and J 5 bases, leaving 11 bases between the germline ends. In DNA, the CDR3 is TGTGCCAGCAGTTACTGGCAGGGCTCGACCGGGGAGCTGTTTTTT. It yields the protein CASSYWQGSTGELFF.

The rearrangement links TRBV28 to TRBJ2-6; tentatively, D is TRBD1 (6 bases). CDR3 size: 16 residues. Germline CDR1 reads MDHEN; CDR2 reads SYDVKM. Trimming removed 8 bases at V and 0 bases at J, with 14 bases between. DNA of the CDR3: TGTGCCAGCGGGAGACAGGCCCTCTCTGGGGCCAACGTCCTGACTTTC. Translating gives CASGRQALSGANVLTF.

This CDR3 is CASSWGTGTMNTEAFF. CDR3 in DNA: TGCGCCAGCAGCTGGGGAACAGGGACTATGAACACTGAAGCTTTCTTT. The genes are TRBV5-1 and TRBJ1-1; TRBD1 is a possible D gene (6 bases). Germline CDR1 and CDR2: SGHRS and YFSETQ. The germline V and J ends were trimmed by 3 bases and 0 bases, with 15 bases remaining between them. This CDR3 contains 16 residues.

The V gene is TRBV29-1, the J gene TRBJ2-1; unclear D gene. The CDR3 contains 11 residues. V was clipped by 8 bases and J by 3 bases, with 8 bases between them. Germline loops: CDR1 SQVTM, CDR2 ANQGSEA. The chain's CDR3 is CSWRSYNEQFF. The CDR3 nucleotides read TGCAGCTGGCGGAGCTACAATGAGCAGTTCTTC.

This clone was recorded a few times. The V call is TRBV15, the J call TRBJ2-7; either TRBD1 or TRBD2 may supply D (6 bases each). This CDR3 has 15 amino acids. The germline gives CDR1 LNHNV, CDR2 YYDKDF (reference sequence). V lost 0 bases and J lost 6, with 15 bases in between. The CDR3 coding sequence is TGTGCCACCAGCAGAGATCGCGGGACACCGGGCGAGCAGTACTTC. It encodes CATSRDRGTPGEQYF.

The rearrangement uses TRBV12-5 and TRBJ2-3; D is tentatively TRBD1 or TRBD2 (5 bases each). Germline CDR1 and CDR2: LGHNT and FRNRAP. The CDR3 totals 17 residues. Trimming took 7 bases from V and 4 from J, leaving 24 bases between them. CDR3 DNA sequence: TGTGCTAGTGAGGTCCGGGCCGGGACGAGAAACGCAGATACGCAGTATTTT. The encoded protein is CASEVRAGTRNADTQYF.

The rearrangement links TRBV7-2 to TRBJ2-2, with D uncertain. Germline V lookup: CDR1 SGHTA, CDR2 FQGNSA. V was pared by 5 bases and J by 5 bases, with 6 bases between. This CDR3 is built from 12 residues. DNA of the CDR3: TGTGCCAGCAGCCCCGTGACCGGGGAGCTGTTTTTT. It yields the protein CASSPVTGELFF.

The chain carries TRBV29-1 and TRBJ1-1; the D is unclear. The CDR3 extends over 15 amino acids. The V end lost 7 bases, the J end lost 1 base, and 19 bases lay between the germline ends. In germline, CDR1 is SQVTM, CDR2 ANQGSEA. The CDR3 protein is CSGSSPQGRNTEAFF. In DNA, the CDR3 is TGCAGCGGCAGTAGCCCACAAGGGCGGAACACTGAAGCTTTCTTT.

CDR3 protein: CASSTLRGSEQFF. CDR3 DNA sequence: TGTGCCAGCAGTACTCTCCGGGGATCTGAGCAGTTCTTC. The chain combines TRBV25-1 with TRBJ2-1; D is perhaps TRBD2 (5 bases). The CDR3 is 13 residues long. In germline, CDR1 is MGHDK, CDR2 SYGVNS. V was trimmed by 5 bases and J by 9 bases, leaving 14 bases between them.

The chain carries TRBV29-1 and TRBJ2-7; D might be TRBD1 (6 bases). The V gene lost 7 bases and the J gene lost 6 bases, with 16 bases spanning the gap. The CDR3 is 12 amino acids. The germline V gene has CDR1 SQVTM and CDR2 ANQGSEA. CDR3 bases: TGCAGCGGTGCACAGGGTTATGGCGAGCAGTACTTC. Amino acid sequence: CSGAQGYGEQYF.

The chain links TRBV5-4 to TRBJ1-1, with TRBD1 as a possible D gene (5 bases). V gave up 4 bases and J gave up 6 bases, with 16 bases separating them. The length of the CDR3 is 14 residues. Germline CDR1 reads SGHNT; CDR2 reads YYREEE (reference sequence). CDR3 sequence: CASSVDRLGAEAFF. The DNA of the CDR3 is TGTGCCAGCAGCGTCGACAGACTAGGTGCTGAAGCTTTCTTT.

The chain links TRBV15 to TRBJ2-3; D remains ambiguous. Trimming took 1 base from V and 3 from J, leaving 5 bases between them. Germline values: CDR1 LNHNV, CDR2 YYDKDF (reference sequence). This CDR3 has 13 residues. The CDR3 reads CATSRGGTDTQYF. The CDR3 nucleotides are TGTGCCACCAGCAGAGGAGGAACAGATACGCAGTATTTT.

The chain couples TRBV18 to TRBJ2-7; 7 nucleotides align to TRBD1. Germline CDR1 KGHSH, CDR2 LQKENI. Trimming cost V 3 bases and J 4 bases; bases outside gene matches: 6. The CDR3 extends over 14 amino acids. The CDR3 coding sequence is TGTGCCAGCTCACCCGTGACAGGGAGTTACGAGCAGTACTTC. It is translated as CASSPVTGSYEQYF.

This clone was observed a handful of times. CDR3 loop: CAISPTSPYEQYF. CDR3 bases: TGTGCCATCAGCCCGACTAGCCCGTACGAGCAGTACTTC. This sequence joins TRBV10-3 and TRBJ2-7, with 7 bases fitting TRBD2. Germline V gives CDR1 ENHRY, CDR2 SYGVKD. This CDR3 spans 13 amino acids. V was pared by 6 bases and J by 4 bases, with 6 bases of the junction left unmatched.

The chain recombines TRBV10-3 with TRBJ2-7, with D possibly TRBD2 on 6 matching bases. Germline V gene sequence: CDR1 ENHRY, CDR2 SYGVKD. The CDR3 totals 15 residues. V was trimmed by 10 bases and J by 6 bases, leaving 25 bases between them. The CDR3 nucleotides read TGTGCCACCTCTACCGGCCGGGACTCGAGCCTCGAGCAGTACTTC. Translating gives CATSTGRDSSLEQYF.

The genes are TRBV5-1 and TRBJ2-7; D tentatively reads TRBD1 or TRBD2 (5 bases each). Germline V lookup: CDR1 SGHRS, CDR2 YFSETQ. This CDR3 contains 14 residues. V lost 1 base and J 3 bases, leaving 11 bases between the germline ends. This chain's CDR3 is CASSLQGDYYEQYF. As DNA, the CDR3 is TGCGCCAGCAGCTTGCAGGGTGACTACTACGAGCAGTACTTC.

This sequence joins TRBV7-3 and TRBJ2-5, with 8 bases identical to TRBD2. The CDR3 is 14 residues long. V lost 6 bases, J lost 7 bases, and 10 bases stayed unmatched. Germline lookup yields CDR1 SGHTA and CDR2 FQGTGA. The CDR3 reads CASSSDSGVGTQYF. For the CDR3, the DNA is TGTGCCAGCAGTTCGGATAGCGGGGTGGGGACCCAGTACTTC.

Regarding this clone: Other DNA sequences from this sample encode an identical CDR3 as well. The rearrangement joins TRBV29-1 to TRBJ1-2, with D unresolved. This CDR3 has 13 amino acids. V was pared by 1 base and J by 6 bases, with 12 bases between. Germline assignment: CDR1 SQVTM and CDR2 ANQGSEA. The CDR3 reads CSVEGGTKNGYTF. For the CDR3, the DNA is TGCAGCGTTGAAGGTGGAACAAAGAATGGCTACACCTTC.

The V gene is TRBV7-9, the J gene TRBJ2-1; 10 nucleotides match TRBD2. V gave up 5 bases and J gave up 2 bases; unmatched junction bases: 3. The CDR3 is made up of 15 amino acids. Germline V gene data show CDR1 as SEHNR and CDR2 as FQNEAQ (reference sequence). The CDR3 bases are TGTGCCAGCAGCCCCAGCGGGAGGGCCTACAATGAGCAGTTCTTC. Translation gives CASSPSGRAYNEQFF.

This chain joins TRBV29-1 and TRBJ1-2; unclear D gene. With 2 bases removed from V and 1 base from J, the gap between germline ends came to 8 bases. The CDR3 contains 13 residues. Germline V gene data show CDR1 as SQVTM and CDR2 as ANQGSEA. In DNA, the CDR3 is TGCAGCGTTGAAAACAGTTTTAACTATGGCTACACCTTC. Encoded protein: CSVENSFNYGYTF.

The chain uses TRBV28 and TRBJ2-1; D gene unclear. The CDR3 loop spans 12 amino acids. The germline V gene has CDR1 MDHEN and CDR2 SYDVKM. Trimming stripped 3 bases from V and 4 bases from J, with 4 bases between. The CDR3 bases are TGTGCCAGCAGTTTTCGGTACAATGAGCAGTTCTTC. As protein: CASSFRYNEQFF. The full variable domain, its missing parts supplied by reference TRBV28 and TRBJ2-1, is DVKVTQSSRYLVKRTGEKVFLECVQDMDHENMFWYRQDPGLGLRLIYFSYDVKMKEKGDIPEGYSVSREKKERFSLILESASTNQTSMYLCASSFRYNEQFFGPGTRLTVL.

The chain has TRBV7-3 and TRBJ1-5; 7 positions match TRBD1. Trimming took 4 bases from V and 5 from J; bases not matched to a gene: 2. This CDR3 has 13 residues. Germline V gene lookup returns CDR1 SGHTA and CDR2 FQGTGA. The CDR3 DNA reads TGTGCCAGCAGCTGGGACAGATATCAGCCCCAGCATTTT. Translated, it gives CASSWDRYQPQHF.

The chain employs TRBV30 and TRBJ2-7, with 9 nucleotides matching TRBD2. Trimming cost V 2 bases and J 6 bases; bases outside gene matches: 5. Germline CDR1 is GTSNPN and CDR2 is SVGIG (reference sequence). The CDR3 spans 13 residues. In DNA form, the CDR3 reads TGTGCCTGGAGTCCGGGACTAGCTTTCGAGCAGTACTTC. Translating gives CAWSPGLAFEQYF.

This clone was seen many times. This chain connects TRBV6-6 to TRBJ2-7; D unclear. Per germline, CDR1 MNHNY and CDR2 SVGAGI (reference sequence). The germline V and J ends were trimmed by 6 bases and 2 bases, with 5 bases remaining between them. This CDR3 spans 11 amino acids. In nucleotides, the CDR3 is TGTGCCAGCAGCGATCCCTACGAGCAGTACTTC. This translates into CASSDPYEQYF.

The rearrangement links TRBV30 to TRBJ2-6; TRBD2 might be the D (5 bases). Germline CDR1 and CDR2: GTSNPN and SVGIG (reference sequence). The CDR3 is made up of 16 amino acids. The ends were cut back, 3 bases at V and 2 bases at J, with 14 bases in the middle. DNA for the CDR3: TGTGCCTGGAGAACTAGACGGGTAGCTGGGGCCAACGTCCTGACTTTC. This codes for CAWRTRRVAGANVLTF.

The chain combines TRBV29-1 with TRBJ1-2; D is perhaps TRBD1 (5 bases). This CDR3 region has 13 residues. The V end lost 2 bases, the J end lost 7 bases, and 14 bases lay between the germline ends. Germline CDR1 and CDR2: SQVTM and ANQGSEA. CDR3 sequence reads: CSVERSTAGGYTF. The CDR3 nucleotides read TGCAGCGTTGAACGGTCGACAGCTGGTGGCTACACCTTC.

Comment on this clone: The sample contains more than one DNA sequence encoding this CDR3. The V and J genes are TRBV9 and TRBJ2-6; tentative D call: TRBD1 (6 bases). The V gene's germline CDR1 is SGDLS and CDR2 YYNGEE. V lost 3 bases to trimming and J lost 4 bases, with 11 bases between them. The CDR3 has 15 residues. The DNA for the CDR3 is TGTGCCAGCAGCGCCCAGGGGTCAGGGGCCAACGTCCTGACTTTC. The encoded protein is CASSAQGSGANVLTF.